These 5 T cell receptor beta chains share one sample of origin, sequenced in a study of OX40 agonist ivuxolimab in advanced cancers. The protocol was immunoSEQ multiplex PCR, while the TCRdb copy is restricted to in-frame clones and leaves out a portion. The table records more than 95,000 clones, approximately 90% of them present only once. Sequenced material: CD4+ or CD8+ T cells sorted from blood, taken in a trial of the OX40 agonist ivuxolimab. Every receptor here comes from an adult with an advanced solid tumor such as melanoma, head and neck, liver or kidney cancer.

This rearrangement joins TRBV7-9 to TRBJ2-3; 10 nucleotides line up with TRBD1. Trimming cost V 6 bases and J 9 bases; bases outside gene matches: 9. CDR3 length: 14 residues. Germline assignment: CDR1 SEHNR and CDR2 FQNEAQ (reference sequence). CDR3 sequence: CASRSGTGAGTQYF. The CDR3, as DNA: TGTGCCAGCAGATCCGGGACAGGGGCGGGGACGCAGTATTTT. Using reference TRBV7-9 and TRBJ2-3 for the parts outside the CDR3, the full variable domain is DTGVSQNPRHKITKRGQNVTFRCDPISEHNRLYWYRQTLGQGPEFLTYFQNEAQLEKSRLLSDRFSAERPKGSFSTLEIQRTEQGDSAMYLCASRSGTGAGTQYFGPGTRLTVL.

The V and J genes are TRBV19 and TRBJ2-2; 8 nucleotides agree with TRBD2. The CDR3 is made up of 15 amino acids. With V trimmed by 6 bases and J by 0 bases, 3 bases remained unmatched. CDR1 is LNHDA and CDR2 is SQIVND in the germline V gene (reference sequence). CDR3 residues: CASRSGGSNTGELFF. The CDR3 DNA follows: TGTGCCAGTAGGAGCGGGGGATCGAACACCGGGGAGCTGTTTTTT.

This chain joins TRBV14 and TRBJ1-2; weak D call: TRBD1 (5 bases). Germline-derived CDR1 and CDR2 are SGHDN and FVKESK. The CDR3 runs to 14 residues. V was cut by 5 bases and J by 8 bases, with 18 bases left in between. The CDR3 DNA is TGTGCCAGCAGCTCCCAGGGAGGGGCGCGAGGCTACACCTTC. Amino acids: CASSSQGGARGYTF.

The chain recombines TRBV18 with TRBJ2-5; TRBD2 is a possible D gene (7 bases). CDR1 is KGHSH and CDR2 is LQKENI in the germline V gene. The germline V and J ends were trimmed by 0 bases and 1 base, with 12 bases remaining between them. The CDR3 runs 16 residues. The CDR3 here is CASSPPRGGFQETQYF. The CDR3 bases are TGTGCCAGCTCACCACCGAGGGGGGGATTCCAAGAGACCCAGTACTTC. Full variable domain (missing parts from reference TRBV18 and TRBJ2-5): NAGVMQNPRHLVRRRGQEARLRCSPMKGHSHVYWYRQLPEEGLKFMVYLQKENIIDESGMPKERFSAEFPKEGPSILRIQQVVRGDSAAYFCASSPPRGGFQETQYFGPGTRLLVL.

The genes are TRBV30 and TRBJ1-1; TRBD1 is a possible D gene (6 bases). This CDR3 spans 15 amino acids. CDR1 is GTSNPN, CDR2 SVGIG, per germline (reference sequence). V lost 5 bases and J lost 1, with 17 bases in between. The CDR3 nucleotides read TGTGCCTGGCGGAACCCGGACAGATCGAACACTGAAGCTTTCTTT. Amino acids: CAWRNPDRSNTEAFF.